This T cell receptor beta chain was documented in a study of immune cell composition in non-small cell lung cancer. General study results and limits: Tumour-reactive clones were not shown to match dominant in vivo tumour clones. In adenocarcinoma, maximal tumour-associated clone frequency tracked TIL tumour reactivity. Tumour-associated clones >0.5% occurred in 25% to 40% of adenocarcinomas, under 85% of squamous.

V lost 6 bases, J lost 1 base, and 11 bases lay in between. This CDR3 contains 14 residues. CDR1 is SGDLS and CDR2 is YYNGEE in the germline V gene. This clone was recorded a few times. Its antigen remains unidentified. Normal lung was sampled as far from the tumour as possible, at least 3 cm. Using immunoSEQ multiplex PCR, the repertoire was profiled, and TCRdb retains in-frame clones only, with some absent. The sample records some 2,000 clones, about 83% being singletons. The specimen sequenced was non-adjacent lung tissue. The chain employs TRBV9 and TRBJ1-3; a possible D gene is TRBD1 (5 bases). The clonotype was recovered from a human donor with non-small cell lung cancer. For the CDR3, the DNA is TGTGCCAGCAACCGGACATCTTCTGGAAACACCATATATTTT. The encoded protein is CASNRTSSGNTIYF.